This T cell receptor beta chain was obtained from a study of shared clonotypes between healthy human individuals. Memory CD4+ cells were the fraction left after CD45RA+ naive selection. Using immunoSEQ multiplex PCR, the repertoire was profiled, and TCRdb retains in-frame clones only, with some absent. The repertoire holds a few million clones, 90% to 96% seen once, with over 0.1% in the top ten. The CDR3 has 13 amino acids. Germline CDR1 reads GTSNPN; CDR2 reads SVGIG (reference sequence). The V end lost 5 bases, the J end lost 3 bases, and 13 bases lay between the germline ends. This receptor was obtained from a man aged 18 to 29 in good health. The sequencing sample was made of naive CD4+ T cells sorted from blood. Subset indicated: CD45RA+ positively selected. This chain uses TRBV30 with TRBJ1-2, with D uncertain. For the CDR3, the DNA is TGTGCCTGGTTCTTCAGAGAGGACTATGGCTACACCTTC. This gives the protein CAWFFREDYGYTF.